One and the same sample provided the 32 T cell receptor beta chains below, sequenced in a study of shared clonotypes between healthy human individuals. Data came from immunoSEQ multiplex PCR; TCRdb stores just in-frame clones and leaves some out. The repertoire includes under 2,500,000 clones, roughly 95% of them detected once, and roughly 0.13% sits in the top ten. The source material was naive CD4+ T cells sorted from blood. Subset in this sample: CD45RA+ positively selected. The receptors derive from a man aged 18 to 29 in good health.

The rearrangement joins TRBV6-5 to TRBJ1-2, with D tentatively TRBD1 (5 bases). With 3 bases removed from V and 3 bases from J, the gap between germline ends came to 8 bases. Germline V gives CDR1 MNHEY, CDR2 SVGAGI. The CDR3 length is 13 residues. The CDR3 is CASSYGAYYGYTF. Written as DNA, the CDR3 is TGTGCCAGCAGTTATGGGGCCTACTATGGCTACACCTTC.

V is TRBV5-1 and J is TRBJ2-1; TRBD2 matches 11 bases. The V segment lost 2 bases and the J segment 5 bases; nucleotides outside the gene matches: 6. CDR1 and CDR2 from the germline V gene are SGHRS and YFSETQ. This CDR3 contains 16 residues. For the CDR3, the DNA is TGCGCCAGCAGCTTTGGTAGCGGGGGGGCTCACAATGAGCAGTTCTTC. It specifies CASSFGSGGAHNEQFF.

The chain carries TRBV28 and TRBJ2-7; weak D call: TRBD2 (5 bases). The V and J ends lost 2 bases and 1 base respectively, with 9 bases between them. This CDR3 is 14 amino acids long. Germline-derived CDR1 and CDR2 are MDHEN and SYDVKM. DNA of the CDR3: TGTGCCAGCAGTTTAGTTTCGGGGTCCTACGAGCAGTACTTC. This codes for CASSLVSGSYEQYF.

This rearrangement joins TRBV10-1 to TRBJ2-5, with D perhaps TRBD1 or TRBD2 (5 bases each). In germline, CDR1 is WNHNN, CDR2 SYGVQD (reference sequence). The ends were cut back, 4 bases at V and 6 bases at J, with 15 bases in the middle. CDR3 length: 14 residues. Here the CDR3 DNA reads TGCGCCAGCAGTGGCCAGGCCGGGACCCAGACCCAGTACTTC. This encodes CASSGQAGTQTQYF.

CDR3 nucleotide sequence: TGTGCCACCTCAAACGATTCCGGGCAGCCCCAGCATTTT. Translating it yields CATSNDSGQPQHF. The chain recombines TRBV10-3 with TRBJ1-5; no definite D call. The CDR3 covers 13 residues. V was pared by 10 bases and J by 7 bases, with 17 bases between. The germline gives CDR1 ENHRY, CDR2 SYGVKD.

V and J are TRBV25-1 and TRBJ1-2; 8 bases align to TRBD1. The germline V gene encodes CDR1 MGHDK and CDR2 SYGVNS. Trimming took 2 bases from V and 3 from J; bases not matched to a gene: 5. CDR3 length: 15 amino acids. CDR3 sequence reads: CASSEQGASYYGYTF. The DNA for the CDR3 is TGTGCCAGCAGTGAACAGGGGGCGTCGTACTATGGCTACACCTTC.

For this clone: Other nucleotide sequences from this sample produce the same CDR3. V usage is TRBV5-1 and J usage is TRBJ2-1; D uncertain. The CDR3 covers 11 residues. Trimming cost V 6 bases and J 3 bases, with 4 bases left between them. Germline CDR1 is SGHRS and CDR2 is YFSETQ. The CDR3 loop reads CASTDYNEQFF. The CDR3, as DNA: TGCGCCAGCACAGACTACAATGAGCAGTTCTTC. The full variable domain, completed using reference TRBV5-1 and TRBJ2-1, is KAGVTQTPRYLIKTRGQQVTLSCSPISGHRSVSWYQQTPGQGLQFLFEYFSETQRNKGNFPGRFSGRQFSNSRSEMNVSTLELGDSALYLCASTDYNEQFFGPGTRLTVL.

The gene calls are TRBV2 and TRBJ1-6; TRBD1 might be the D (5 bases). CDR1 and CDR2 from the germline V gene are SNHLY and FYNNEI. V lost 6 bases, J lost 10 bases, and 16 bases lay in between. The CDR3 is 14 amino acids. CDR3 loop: CASSQDSFGSPLHF. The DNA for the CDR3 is TGTGCCAGCAGCCAAGACAGTTTTGGGTCACCCCTCCACTTT. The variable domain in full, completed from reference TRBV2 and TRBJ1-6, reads EPEVTQTPSHQVTQMGQEVILRCVPISNHLYFYWYRQILGQKVEFLVSFYNNEISEKSEIFDDQFSVERPDGSNFTLKIRSTKLEDSAMYFCASSQDSFGSPLHFGNGTRLTVT.

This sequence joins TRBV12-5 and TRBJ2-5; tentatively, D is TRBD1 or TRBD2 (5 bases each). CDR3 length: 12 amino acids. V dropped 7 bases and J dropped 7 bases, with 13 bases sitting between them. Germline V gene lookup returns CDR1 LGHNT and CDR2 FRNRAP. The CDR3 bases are TGTGCTAGTGCGGGACCGAGGGGGACCCAGTACTTC. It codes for CASAGPRGTQYF.

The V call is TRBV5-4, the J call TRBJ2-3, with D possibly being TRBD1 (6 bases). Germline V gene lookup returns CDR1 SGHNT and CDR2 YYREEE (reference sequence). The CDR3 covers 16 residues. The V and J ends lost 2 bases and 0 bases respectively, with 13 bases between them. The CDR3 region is CASSFDRITSTDTQYF. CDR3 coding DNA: TGTGCCAGCAGCTTCGACAGGATAACTAGCACAGATACGCAGTATTTT.

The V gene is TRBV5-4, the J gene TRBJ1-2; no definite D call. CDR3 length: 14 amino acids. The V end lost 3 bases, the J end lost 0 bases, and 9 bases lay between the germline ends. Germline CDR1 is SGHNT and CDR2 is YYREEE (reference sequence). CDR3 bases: TGTGCCAGCAGCTCCCCCGGGGCTAACTATGGCTACACCTTC. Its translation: CASSSPGANYGYTF.

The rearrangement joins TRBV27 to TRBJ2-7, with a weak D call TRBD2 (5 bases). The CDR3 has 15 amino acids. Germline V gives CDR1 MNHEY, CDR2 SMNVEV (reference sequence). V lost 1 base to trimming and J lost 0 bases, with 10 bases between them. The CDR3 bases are TGTGCCAGCAGTTTATACGTAGGGAGCTCCTACGAGCAGTACTTC. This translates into CASSLYVGSSYEQYF.

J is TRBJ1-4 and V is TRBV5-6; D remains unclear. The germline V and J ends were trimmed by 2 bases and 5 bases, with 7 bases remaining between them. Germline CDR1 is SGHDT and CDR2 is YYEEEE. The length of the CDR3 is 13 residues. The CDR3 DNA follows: TGTGCCAGCAGCTTAAGTCAGAATGAAAAACTGTTTTTT. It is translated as CASSLSQNEKLFF.

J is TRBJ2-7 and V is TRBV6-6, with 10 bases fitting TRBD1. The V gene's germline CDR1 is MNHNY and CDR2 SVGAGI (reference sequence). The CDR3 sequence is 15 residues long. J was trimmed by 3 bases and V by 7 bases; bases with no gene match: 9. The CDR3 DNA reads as TGTGCCAGCATCCCCGAGGGGACAGGGGACTACGAGCAGTACTTC. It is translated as CASIPEGTGDYEQYF.

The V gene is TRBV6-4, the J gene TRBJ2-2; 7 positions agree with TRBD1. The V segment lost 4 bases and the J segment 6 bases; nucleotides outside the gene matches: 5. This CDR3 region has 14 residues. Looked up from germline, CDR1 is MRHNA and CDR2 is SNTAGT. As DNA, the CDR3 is TGTGCCAGCAGTGCTTCTACAGGGGCCGGGGAGCTGTTTTTT. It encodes CASSASTGAGELFF.

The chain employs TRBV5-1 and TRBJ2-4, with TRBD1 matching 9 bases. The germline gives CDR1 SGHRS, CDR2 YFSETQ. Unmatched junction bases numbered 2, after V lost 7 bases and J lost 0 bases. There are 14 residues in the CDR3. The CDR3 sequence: CASGTGLAKNIQYF. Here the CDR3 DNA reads TGCGCCAGCGGGACAGGGTTAGCCAAAAACATTCAGTACTTC.

This CDR3 is CASSMVLSPSYNEQFF. The CDR3 DNA sequence: TGCGCCAGCAGCATGGTCCTAAGCCCCAGCTACAATGAGCAGTTCTTC. This chain connects TRBV5-1 to TRBJ2-1; D not certain. In germline, CDR1 is SGHRS, CDR2 YFSETQ. This CDR3 is built from 16 residues. V was clipped by 4 bases and J by 3 bases, with 17 bases between them.

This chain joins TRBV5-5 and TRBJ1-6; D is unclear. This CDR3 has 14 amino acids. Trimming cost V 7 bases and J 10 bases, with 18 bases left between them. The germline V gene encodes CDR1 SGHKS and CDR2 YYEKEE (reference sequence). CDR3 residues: CASGGEARESPLHF. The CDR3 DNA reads TGTGCCAGCGGAGGAGAGGCGCGAGAATCACCCCTCCACTTT.

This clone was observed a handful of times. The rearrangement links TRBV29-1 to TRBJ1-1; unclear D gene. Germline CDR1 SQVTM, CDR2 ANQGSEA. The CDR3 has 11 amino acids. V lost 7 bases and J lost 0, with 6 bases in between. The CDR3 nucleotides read TGCAGCGGCCAGCTGAACACTGAAGCTTTCTTT. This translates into CSGQLNTEAFF.

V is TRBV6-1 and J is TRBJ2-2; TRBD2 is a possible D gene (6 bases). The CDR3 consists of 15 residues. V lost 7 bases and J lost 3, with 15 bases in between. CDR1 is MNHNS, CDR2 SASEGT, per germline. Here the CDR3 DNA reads TGTGCCAGCAATGTGCGGGGACTCGACACCGGGGAGCTGTTTTTT. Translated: CASNVRGLDTGELFF.

The CDR3 reads CASSLETGINYGYTF. The CDR3 nucleotides are TGTGCCAGCAGCTTAGAAACCGGAATAAACTATGGCTACACCTTC. The V and J genes are TRBV7-2 and TRBJ1-2; no clear D. Germline CDR1 SGHTA, CDR2 FQGNSA. CDR3 size: 15 residues. The V end lost 1 base, the J end lost 2 bases, and 11 bases lay between the germline ends.

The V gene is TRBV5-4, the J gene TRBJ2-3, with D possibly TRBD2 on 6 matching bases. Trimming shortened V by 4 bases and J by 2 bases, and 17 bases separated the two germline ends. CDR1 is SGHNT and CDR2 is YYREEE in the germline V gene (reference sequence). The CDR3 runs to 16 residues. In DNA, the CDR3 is TGTGCCAGCAGCAGGGGTCCGGGACTTAACACAGATACGCAGTATTTT. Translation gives CASSRGPGLNTDTQYF.

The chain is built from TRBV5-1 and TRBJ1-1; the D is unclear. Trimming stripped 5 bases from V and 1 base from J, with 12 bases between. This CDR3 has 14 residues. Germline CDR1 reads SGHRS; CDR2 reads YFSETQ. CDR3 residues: CASRPTEKNTEAFF. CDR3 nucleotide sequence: TGCGCCAGCAGACCTACGGAGAAGAACACTGAAGCTTTCTTT.

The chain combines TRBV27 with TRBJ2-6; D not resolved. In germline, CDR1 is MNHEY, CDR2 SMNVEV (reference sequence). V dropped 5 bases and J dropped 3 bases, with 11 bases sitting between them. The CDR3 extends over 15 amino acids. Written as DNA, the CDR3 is TGTGCCAGCAGTCCTCAGACGGGTGGGGCCAACGTCCTGACTTTC. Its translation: CASSPQTGGANVLTF.

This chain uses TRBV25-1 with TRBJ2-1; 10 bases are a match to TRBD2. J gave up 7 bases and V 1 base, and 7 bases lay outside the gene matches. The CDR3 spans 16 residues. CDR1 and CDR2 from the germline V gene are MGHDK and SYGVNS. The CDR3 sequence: CASSEWGSGRLNEQFF. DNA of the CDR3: TGTGCCAGCAGTGAATGGGGTAGCGGGAGGTTGAATGAGCAGTTCTTC.

Here the CDR3 reads CASSLAPSGAYEQYF. The CDR3 coding sequence is TGCGCCAGCAGCTTGGCTCCTAGCGGAGCCTACGAGCAGTACTTC. The chain is built from TRBV5-1 and TRBJ2-7, with 7 positions matching TRBD2. Germline V gene sequence: CDR1 SGHRS, CDR2 YFSETQ. The junction had 5 bases not matched to a gene; V was cut back by 0 bases and J by 2 bases. The CDR3 is made up of 15 amino acids.

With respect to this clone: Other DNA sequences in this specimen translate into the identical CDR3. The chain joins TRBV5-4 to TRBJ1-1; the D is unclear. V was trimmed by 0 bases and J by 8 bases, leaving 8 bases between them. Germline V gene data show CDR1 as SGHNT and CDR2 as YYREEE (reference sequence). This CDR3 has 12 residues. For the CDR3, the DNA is TGTGCCAGCAGCTTGGGACTGAGGGAAGCTTTCTTT. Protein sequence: CASSLGLREAFF.

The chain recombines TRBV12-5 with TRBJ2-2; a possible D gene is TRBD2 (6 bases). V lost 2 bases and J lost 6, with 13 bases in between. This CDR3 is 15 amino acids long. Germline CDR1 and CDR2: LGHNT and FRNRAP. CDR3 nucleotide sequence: TGTGCTAGTGGTTTGTCCCCGGAGGGAGCCGGGGAGCTGTTTTTT. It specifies CASGLSPEGAGELFF.

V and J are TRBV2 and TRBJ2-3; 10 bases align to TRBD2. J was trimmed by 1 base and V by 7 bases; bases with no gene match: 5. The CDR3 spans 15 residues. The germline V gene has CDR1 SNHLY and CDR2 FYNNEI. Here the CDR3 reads CASKPGLAGTDTQYF. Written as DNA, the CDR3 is TGTGCCAGCAAGCCCGGACTAGCGGGCACAGATACGCAGTATTTT.

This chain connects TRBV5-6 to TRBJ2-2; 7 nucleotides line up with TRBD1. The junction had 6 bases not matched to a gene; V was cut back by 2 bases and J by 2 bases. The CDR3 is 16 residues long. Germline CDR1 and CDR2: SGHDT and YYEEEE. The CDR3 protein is CASSFIDRDNTGELFF. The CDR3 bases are TGTGCCAGCAGCTTTATTGACAGGGACAACACCGGGGAGCTGTTTTTT.

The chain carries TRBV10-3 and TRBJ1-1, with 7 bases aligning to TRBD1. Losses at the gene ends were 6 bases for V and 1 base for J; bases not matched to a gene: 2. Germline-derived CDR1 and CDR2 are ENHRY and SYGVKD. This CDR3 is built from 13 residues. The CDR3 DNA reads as TGTGCCATCAGGGGACAGACGAACACTGAAGCTTTCTTT. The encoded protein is CAIRGQTNTEAFF.

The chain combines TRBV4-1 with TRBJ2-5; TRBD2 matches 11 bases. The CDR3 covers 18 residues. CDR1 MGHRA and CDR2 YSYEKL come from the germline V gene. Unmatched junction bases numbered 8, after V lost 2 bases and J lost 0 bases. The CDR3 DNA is TGCGCCAGCAGCCAAACTTTAGCGGGGGGGATGTACCAAGAGACCCAGTACTTC. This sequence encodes CASSQTLAGGMYQETQYF.